Below, 8 T cell receptor beta chains from the same sample are listed, as sequenced in a study of cytomegalovirus exposure and HLA in healthy donors. PCR amplification relied on 60 Vbeta primers (plus 13 Jbeta primers). This table comes from immunoSEQ multiplex PCR, and its TCRdb copy is limited to in-frame clones, with some not included. The sample has about 180,000 clones, around three quarters seen once; the top ten hold approximately 2.1%. Sequenced input: PBMCs. Receptors were obtained from a woman aged 25-40 years in good health and CMV-seronegative.

The CDR3 loop is CTSSHLDSRTNEKLFF. DNA of the CDR3: TGCACCAGCAGCCACCTCGACAGCCGAACTAATGAAAAACTGTTTTTT. The rearrangement links TRBV1 to TRBJ1-4; the table's D call TRBD1 went unverified against the DNA. TRBV1 is listed as a pseudogene. CDR3 length: 16 amino acids.

This rearrangement joins TRBV15 to TRBJ2-2, with 8 bases that match TRBD1. With 0 bases clipped from V and 4 bases from J, the junction kept 1 base outside the gene matches. The CDR3 loop spans 15 amino acids. Germline V CDR1 and CDR2: LNHNV, YYDKDF (reference sequence). CDR3 in DNA: TGTGCCACCAGCAGAGAGACAGGGGCCACCGGGGAGCTGTTTTTT. The encoded protein is CATSRETGATGELFF.

As for this clone: The germline gene is not matched at one end of the junction; a read error may be the cause. The chain employs TRBV7-9 and TRBJ1-2; no definite D call. Germline V gene sequence: CDR1 SEHNR, CDR2 FQNEAQ (reference sequence). The CDR3 totals 12 residues. In DNA, the CDR3 is TGTTCCAGCAGCTTAGATACAGCAGGCTACACCTTC. It is translated as CSSSLDTAGYTF.

This rearrangement joins TRBV27 to TRBJ2-6; possible D gene TRBD2, 6 bases. The V end was cut by 6 bases, the J end by 0 bases, with 24 bases between. Germline values: CDR1 MNHEY, CDR2 SMNVEV (reference sequence). The CDR3 contains 20 residues. CDR3 coding DNA: TGTGCCAGCAGCCTCAGGAAAGGGGTTAGCGGAAGCTCTGGGGCCAACGTCCTGACTTTC. Translating gives CASSLRKGVSGSSGANVLTF.

V and J are TRBV2 and TRBJ1-5; D possibly corresponds to TRBD1 (6 bases). The V end was cut by 6 bases, the J end by 2 bases, with 11 bases between. The CDR3 extends over 14 amino acids. The V gene's germline CDR1 is SNHLY and CDR2 FYNNEI. The CDR3 region has the DNA TGTGCCAGCAGAGAGACAGGTCGCAATCAGCCCCAGCATTTT. Translated: CASRETGRNQPQHF.

This CDR3 is CASSSPGSFYGYTF. The CDR3 region has the DNA TGCGCCAGCAGCTCACCGGGATCCTTCTATGGCTACACCTTC. This chain uses TRBV5-1 with TRBJ1-2; D unclear. CDR1 and CDR2 from the germline V gene are SGHRS and YFSETQ. The V end lost 3 bases, the J end lost 4 bases, and 13 bases lay between the germline ends. The CDR3 extends over 14 amino acids.

This chain links TRBV5-6 with TRBJ1-2, with D perhaps TRBD1 (6 bases). Germline CDR1 is SGHDT and CDR2 is YYEEEE. Trimming left V 2 bases short and J 2 bases short, with 13 bases between. This CDR3 has 15 residues. In DNA form, the CDR3 reads TGTGCCAGCAGCTTCGCCCCCGGGACAAACTATGGCTACACCTTC. Protein product: CASSFAPGTNYGYTF.

The chain combines TRBV25-1 with TRBJ1-5; tentative D call: TRBD1 (5 bases). The ends were cut back, 5 bases at V and 2 bases at J, with 10 bases in the middle. Germline V lookup: CDR1 MGHDK, CDR2 SYGVNS. CDR3 length: 14 residues. DNA for the CDR3: TGTGCCAGCAGTTCAGGGAGGGGCAATCAGCCCCAGCATTTT. It specifies CASSSGRGNQPQHF.